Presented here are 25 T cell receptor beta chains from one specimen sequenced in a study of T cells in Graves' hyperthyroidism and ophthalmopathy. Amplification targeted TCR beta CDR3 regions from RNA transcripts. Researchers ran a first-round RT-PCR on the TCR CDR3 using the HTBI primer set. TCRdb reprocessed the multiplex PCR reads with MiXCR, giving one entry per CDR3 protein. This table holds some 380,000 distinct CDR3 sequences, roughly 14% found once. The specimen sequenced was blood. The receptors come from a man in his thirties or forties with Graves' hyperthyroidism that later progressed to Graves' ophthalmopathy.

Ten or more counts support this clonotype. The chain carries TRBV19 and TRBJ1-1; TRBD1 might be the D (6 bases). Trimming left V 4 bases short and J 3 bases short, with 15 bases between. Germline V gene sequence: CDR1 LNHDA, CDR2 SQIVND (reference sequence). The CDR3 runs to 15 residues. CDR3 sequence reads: CASSNRENSDTEAFF. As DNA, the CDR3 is TGTGCCAGTAGTAACAGGGAAAATTCGGACACTGAAGCTTTCTTT.

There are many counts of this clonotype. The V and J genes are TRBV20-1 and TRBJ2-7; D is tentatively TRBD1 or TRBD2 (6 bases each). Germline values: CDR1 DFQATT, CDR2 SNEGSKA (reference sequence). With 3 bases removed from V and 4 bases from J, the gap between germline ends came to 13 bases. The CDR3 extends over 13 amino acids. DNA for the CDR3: TGCAGTGCTAGGGCCGGGGGCAGGTACGAGCAGTACTTC. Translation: CSARAGGRYEQYF.

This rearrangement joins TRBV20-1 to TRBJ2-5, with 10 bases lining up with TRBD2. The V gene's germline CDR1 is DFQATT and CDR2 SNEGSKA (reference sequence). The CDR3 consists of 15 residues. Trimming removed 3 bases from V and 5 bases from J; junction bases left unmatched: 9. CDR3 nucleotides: TGCAGTGCTAGTCTAGCGGGGGCTTTTCGGGAGACCCAGTACTTC. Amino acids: CSASLAGAFRETQYF.

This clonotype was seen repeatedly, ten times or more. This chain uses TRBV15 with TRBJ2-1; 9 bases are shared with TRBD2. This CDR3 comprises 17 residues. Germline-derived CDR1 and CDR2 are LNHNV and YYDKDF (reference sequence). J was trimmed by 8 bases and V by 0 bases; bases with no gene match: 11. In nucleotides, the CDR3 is TGTGCCACCAGCAGAGATCTGGCGGGGGGGCCTTTCGATGAGCAGTTCTTC. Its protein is CATSRDLAGGPFDEQFF.

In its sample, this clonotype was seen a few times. The CDR3, as DNA: TGCGCCAGCAGCACGGACCAACCCACAGATACGCAGTATTTT. Translation gives CASSTDQPTDTQYF. The chain uses TRBV5-1 and TRBJ2-3; D remains unclear. Germline lookup yields CDR1 SGHRS and CDR2 YFSETQ. V lost 4 bases, J lost 2 bases, and 11 bases lay in between. The length of the CDR3 is 14 residues.

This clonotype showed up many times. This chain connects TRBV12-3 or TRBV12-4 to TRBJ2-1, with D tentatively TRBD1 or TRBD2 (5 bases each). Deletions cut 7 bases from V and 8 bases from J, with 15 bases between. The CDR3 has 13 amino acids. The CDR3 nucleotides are TGTGCCAGCAATCCTTTGGGGGTCTATGAGCAGTTCTTC. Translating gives CASNPLGVYEQFF.

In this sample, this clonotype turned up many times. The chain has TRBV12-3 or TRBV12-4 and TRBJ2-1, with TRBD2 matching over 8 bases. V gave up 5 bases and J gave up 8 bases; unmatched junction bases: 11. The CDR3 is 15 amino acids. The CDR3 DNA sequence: TGTGCCAGCAGTCTTTGGATAGCGGGGTTTGATGAGCAGTTCTTC. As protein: CASSLWIAGFDEQFF.

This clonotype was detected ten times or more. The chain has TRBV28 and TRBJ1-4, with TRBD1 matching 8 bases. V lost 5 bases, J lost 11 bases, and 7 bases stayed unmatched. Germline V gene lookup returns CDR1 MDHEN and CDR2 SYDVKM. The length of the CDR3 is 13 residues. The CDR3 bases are TGTGCCAGCAGTCCAAGGGACAGGTCGAAACTGTTTTTT. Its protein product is CASSPRDRSKLFF.

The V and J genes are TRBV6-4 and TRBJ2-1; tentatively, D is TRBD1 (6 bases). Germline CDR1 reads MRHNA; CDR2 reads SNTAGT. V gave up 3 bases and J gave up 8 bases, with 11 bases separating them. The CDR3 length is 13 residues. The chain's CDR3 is CASSEGRGHEQFF. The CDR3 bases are TGTGCCAGCAGTGAGGGCAGGGGTCATGAGCAGTTCTTC.

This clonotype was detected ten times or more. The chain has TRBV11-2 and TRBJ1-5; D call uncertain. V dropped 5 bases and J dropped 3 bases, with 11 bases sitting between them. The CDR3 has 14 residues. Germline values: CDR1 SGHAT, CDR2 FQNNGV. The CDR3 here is CASSGDGNNQPQHF. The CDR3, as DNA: TGTGCCAGCAGCGGTGACGGTAACAATCAGCCCCAGCATTTT.

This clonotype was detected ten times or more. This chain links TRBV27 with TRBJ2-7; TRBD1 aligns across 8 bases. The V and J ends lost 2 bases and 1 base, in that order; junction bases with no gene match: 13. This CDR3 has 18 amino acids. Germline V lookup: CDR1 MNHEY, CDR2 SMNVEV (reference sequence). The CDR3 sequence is CASSLVKAGTGDSYEQYF. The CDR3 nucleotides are TGTGCCAGCAGTTTAGTCAAGGCCGGGACAGGCGATTCCTACGAGCAGTACTTC.

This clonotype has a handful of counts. The CDR3 nucleotides are TGCGCCAGCAGCTCCCTCGAATGGCGGGGGAAAACCACCTCCTACGAGCAGTACTTC. As protein: CASSSLEWRGKTTSYEQYF. The chain joins TRBV5-1 to TRBJ2-7; 7 bases are shared with TRBD2. CDR1 and CDR2 (germline): SGHRS, YFSETQ. This CDR3 is 19 amino acids long. The trim removed 3 bases at V and 0 bases at J, leaving 18 bases unmatched.

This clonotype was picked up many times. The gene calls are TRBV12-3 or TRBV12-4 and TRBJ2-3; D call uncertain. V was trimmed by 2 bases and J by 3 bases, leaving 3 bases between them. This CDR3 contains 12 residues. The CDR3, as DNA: TGTGCCAGCAGTTTACATACAGATACGCAGTATTTT. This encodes CASSLHTDTQYF.

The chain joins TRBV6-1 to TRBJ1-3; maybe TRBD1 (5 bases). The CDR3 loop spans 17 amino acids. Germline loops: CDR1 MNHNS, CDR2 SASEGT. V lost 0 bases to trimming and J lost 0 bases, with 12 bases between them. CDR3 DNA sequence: TGTGCCAGCAGTGAAGCGTTAGGGGTTATCTCTGGAAACACCATATATTTT. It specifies CASSEALGVISGNTIYF.

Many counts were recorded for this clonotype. CDR3 sequence reads: CASRDRTNTEAFF. For the CDR3, the DNA is TGTGCCAGCCGGGACAGGACGAACACTGAAGCTTTCTTT. The rearrangement uses TRBV6-1 and TRBJ1-1; TRBD1 matches at 8 bases. Per the germline V gene, CDR1 is MNHNS and CDR2 is SASEGT. This CDR3 contains 13 residues. J was trimmed by 1 base and V by 8 bases; bases with no gene match: 3.

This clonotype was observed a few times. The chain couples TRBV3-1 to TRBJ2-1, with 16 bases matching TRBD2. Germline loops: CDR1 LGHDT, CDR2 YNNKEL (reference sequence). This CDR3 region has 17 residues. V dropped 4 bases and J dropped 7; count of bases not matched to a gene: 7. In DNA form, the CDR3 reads TGTGCCAGCAGCCCGGGACTAGCGGGGGGGCTTGGAAATGAGCAGTTCTTC. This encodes CASSPGLAGGLGNEQFF.

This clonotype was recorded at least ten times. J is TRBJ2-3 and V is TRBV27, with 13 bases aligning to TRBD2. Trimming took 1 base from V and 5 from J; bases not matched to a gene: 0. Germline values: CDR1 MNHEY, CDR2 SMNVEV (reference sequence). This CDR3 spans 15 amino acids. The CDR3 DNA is TGTGCCAGCAGTTTATGGACTAGCGGGAGAGATACGCAGTATTTT. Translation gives CASSLWTSGRDTQYF.

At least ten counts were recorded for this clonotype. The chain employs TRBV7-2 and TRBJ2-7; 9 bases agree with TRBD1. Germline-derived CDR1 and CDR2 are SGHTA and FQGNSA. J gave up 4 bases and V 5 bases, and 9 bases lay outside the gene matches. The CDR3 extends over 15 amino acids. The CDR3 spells CASSLRTGDLYEQYF. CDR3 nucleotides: TGTGCCAGCAGCCTCCGGACAGGGGATTTATACGAGCAGTACTTC.

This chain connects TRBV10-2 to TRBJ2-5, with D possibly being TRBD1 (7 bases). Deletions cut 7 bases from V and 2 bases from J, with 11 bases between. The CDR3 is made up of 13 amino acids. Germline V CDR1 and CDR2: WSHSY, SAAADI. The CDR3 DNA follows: TGCGCCAGCACGGGGGACAGACAAGAGACCCAGTACTTC. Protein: CASTGDRQETQYF.

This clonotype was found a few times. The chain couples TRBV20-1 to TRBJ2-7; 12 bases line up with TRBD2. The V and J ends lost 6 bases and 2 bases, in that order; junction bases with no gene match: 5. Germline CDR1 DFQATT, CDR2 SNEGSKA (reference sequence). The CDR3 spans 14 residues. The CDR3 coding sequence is TGCAGTGCCATGACTAGCGGGGGAACCTACGAGCAGTACTTC. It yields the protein CSAMTSGGTYEQYF.

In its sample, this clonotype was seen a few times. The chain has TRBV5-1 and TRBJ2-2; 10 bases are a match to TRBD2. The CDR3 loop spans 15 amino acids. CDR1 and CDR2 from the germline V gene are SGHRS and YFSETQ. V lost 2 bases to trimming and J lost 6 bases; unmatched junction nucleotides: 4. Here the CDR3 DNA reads TGCGCCAGCAGCTTTGAACTAGCGGGGTCCGGGGAGCTGTTTTTT. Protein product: CASSFELAGSGELFF.

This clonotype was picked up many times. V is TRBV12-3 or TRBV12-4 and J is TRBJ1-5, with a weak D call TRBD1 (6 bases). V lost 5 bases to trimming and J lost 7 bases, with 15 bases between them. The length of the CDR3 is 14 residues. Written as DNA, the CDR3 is TGTGCCAGCAGTCGAGACAGGCGGAGGCAGCCCCAGCATTTT. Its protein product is CASSRDRRRQPQHF.

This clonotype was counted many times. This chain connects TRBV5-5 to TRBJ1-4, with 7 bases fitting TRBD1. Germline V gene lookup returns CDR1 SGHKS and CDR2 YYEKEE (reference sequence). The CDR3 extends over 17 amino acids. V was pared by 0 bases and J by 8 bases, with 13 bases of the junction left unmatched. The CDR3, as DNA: TGTGCCAGCAGCTTGGGGGAAAGGGGGCGCGAAGGGGAAAAACTGTTTTTT. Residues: CASSLGERGREGEKLFF.

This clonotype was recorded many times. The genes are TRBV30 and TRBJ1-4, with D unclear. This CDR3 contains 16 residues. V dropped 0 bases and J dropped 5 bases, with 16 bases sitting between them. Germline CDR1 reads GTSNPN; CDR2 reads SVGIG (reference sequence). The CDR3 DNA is TGTGCCTGGAGTGTCAGGAGGGTAGGAACAAATGAAAAACTGTTTTTT. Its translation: CAWSVRRVGTNEKLFF.

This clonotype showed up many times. CDR3 in DNA: TGTGCCAGCAGCTCCAACAGGGGGCGCCCCTACGAGCAGTACTTC. This gives the protein CASSSNRGRPYEQYF. The genes are TRBV11-2 and TRBJ2-7, with TRBD1 matching over 9 bases. Germline V gene lookup returns CDR1 SGHAT and CDR2 FQNNGV. The CDR3 totals 15 residues. V lost 4 bases, J lost 2 bases, and 6 bases stayed unmatched.